This T cell receptor beta chain was identified in a study of CD8+ T cells in alopecia areata. Turning to the study itself: Those treated were given oral tofacitinib at 5 to 10 mg twice daily.

Stated treatment: oral pan-JAK inhibitor, 5-10 mg twice daily. Researchers gathered lesional scalp punch biopsies and peripheral blood from patients with alopecia areata. The CDR3 is made up of 14 amino acids. V was shortened by 4 bases and J by 7 bases, with 14 bases between the two germline ends. CDR1 and CDR2 (germline): SGHTA, FQGNSA. About this clone: What it binds is not known.

Regarding the study as a whole: Among the top 100, expanded CD8+ clones were significantly decreased by tofacitinib, as was scalp clonality. Lesional scalp exceeded normal scalp in clonality, especially in alopecia totalis/universalis.

Extracted RNA was reverse transcribed, and the resulting cDNA served as sequencing template. Some clones are missing from TCRdb's copy, which holds only in-frame ones; the method was immunoSEQ multiplex PCR. Among about 300,000 clones listed, roughly 50% were seen once. The sequence came from a human donor with alopecia areata. The sample in question was CD4+ T cells sorted from blood, obtained at week 24, from a patient treated with tofacitinib. This chain connects TRBV7-2 to TRBJ2-1, with D possibly being TRBD2 (6 bases). CDR3 sequence: CASSSPFRGNEQFF. The CDR3 bases are TGTGCCAGCAGCTCCCCTTTTCGGGGGAATGAGCAGTTCTTC. Supplemented by reference TRBV7-2 and TRBJ2-1, the full variable domain reads GAGVSQSPSNKVTEKGKDVELRCDPISGHTALYWYRQSLGQGLEFLIYFQGNSAPDKSGLPSDRFSAERTGGSVSTLTIQRTQQEDSAVYLCASSSPFRGNEQFFGPGTRLTVL.